Sequencing of this TCR beta chain was carried out in a study of T cell repertoires in cytomegalovirus infection. In the study overall: Through public TCR beta signatures, both CMV infection and matching HLA type were indicated.

In TCRdb, the reads were re-called with MiXCR into one record per CDR3 protein. The sample records 630,000 or so distinct CDR3 sequences, more than 20% being singletons. The CDR3 length is 16 residues. The V and J ends lost 0 bases and 4 bases, in that order; junction bases with no gene match: 9. Per the germline V gene, CDR1 is SQVTM and CDR2 is ANQGSEA. Sequenced sample: CD8+ T cells from PBMCs. The chain recombines TRBV29-1 with TRBJ2-1; 7 bases align to TRBD2. This receptor was identified in a human donor in good health (CMV status not recorded). Some clones in this sample may be carry-over from other donors' samples. This chain's CDR3 is CSVEDRAVGGYNEQFF. CDR3 sequence (DNA): TGCAGCGTTGAAGATAGGGCGGTGGGGGGGTACAATGAGCAGTTCTTC.